This is a list of T cell receptor beta chains from one sample in a study of T-cell reconstitution after alpha-beta-depleted transplantation in children. MiXCR, run by TCRdb on the PCR reads, gives a single entry per CDR3 protein. The sample holds approximately 110,000 distinct CDR3 sequences; roughly 23% are singletons and the top ten take roughly a tenth. The sequencing used PBMCs, mostly from graft donor cells, collected 180 days after TCRalphabeta/CD19-depleted stem cell transplant. These receptors all stem from a male patient aged 2 to 10 who had a stem cell transplant for chronic granulomatous disease, so the T cells may come from the graft donor. Each CDR3 is given with its conserved first and last residue. The D gene is left open where the match is weak. Expanded clones are given a class, and other clones once, few, many or no size at all.

v_gene	j_gene	abundance	d_gene	CDR3aa	CDR3nt
TRBV12-3/TRBV12-4	TRBJ1-5	NA	NA	CASSPKGDTLQHF	TGTGCCAGCAGTCCCAAGGGTGATACGCTCCAGCATTTT
TRBV20-1	TRBJ2-1	many	TRBD2	CSAASGTHNEQFF	TGCAGTGCGGCTAGCGGGACTCACAATGAGCAGTTCTTC
TRBV5-1	TRBJ1-2	NA	TRBD1	CASSPGTGPHGYTF	TGCGCCAGCAGCCCGGGGACAGGCCCCCATGGCTACACCTTC
TRBV7-9	TRBJ1-2	many	NA	CAFFPHGHYGYTF	TGTGCCTTTTTCCCTCACGGACACTATGGCTACACCTTC
TRBV29-1	TRBJ2-7	NA	TRBD2	CSVEGPGGREQYF	TGCAGCGTCGAGGGACCGGGAGGTCGCGAGCAGTACTTC
TRBV13	TRBJ2-5	NA	NA	CASSLEGETQYF	TGTGCCAGCAGCTTAGAGGGGGAGACCCAGTACTTC
TRBV4-3	TRBJ1-2	few	TRBD1	CASSQVGQGPGYGYTF	TGCGCCAGCAGCCAAGTTGGACAGGGGCCGGGCTATGGCTACACCTTC
TRBV13	TRBJ1-3	NA	NA	CASSVSEGNTIYF	TGTGCCAGCAGCGTCTCGGAAGGAAACACCATATATTTT
TRBV27	TRBJ2-7	NA	NA	CASSHTGSSYEQYF	TGTGCCAGCAGTCATACAGGGAGCTCCTACGAGCAGTACTTC
TRBV12-3/TRBV12-4	TRBJ2-1	NA	NA	CASSNQKQYNEQFF	TGTGCCAGCAGTAACCAGAAGCAGTACAATGAGCAGTTCTTC
TRBV12-3/TRBV12-4	TRBJ2-3	few	NA	CASSLLAASTDTQYF	TGTGCCAGCAGTTTGTTAGCGGCTAGCACAGATACGCAGTATTTT
TRBV12-3/TRBV12-4	TRBJ2-7	few	NA	CASSFSGTSYEQYF	TGTGCCAGCAGTTTCTCCGGGACCTCCTACGAGCAGTACTTC
TRBV7-6	TRBJ2-1	few	TRBD2	CASSLGVAGSSYNEQFF	TGTGCCAGCAGCTTAGGAGTAGCGGGGAGCTCCTACAATGAGCAGTTCTTC
TRBV4-2	TRBJ2-7	many	NA	CASSQEASEQYF	TGTGCCAGCAGCCAAGAGGCATCCGAGCAGTACTTC
TRBV20-1	TRBJ2-1	NA	TRBD1	CSARKQGGEQFF	TGCAGTGCTAGAAAACAGGGGGGTGAGCAGTTCTTC
TRBV11-2	TRBJ2-1	NA	TRBD2	CASSRTSGQRSSYNEQFF	TGTGCCAGCAGCCGAACTAGCGGGCAAAGAAGCTCCTACAATGAGCAGTTCTTC
TRBV18	TRBJ2-3	many	NA	CASSPNTDTQYF	TGTGCCAGCTCACCGAACACAGATACGCAGTATTTT
TRBV7-2	TRBJ2-5	many	NA	CASSLAGLKETQYF	TGTGCCAGCAGCTTAGCTGGCCTTAAAGAGACCCAGTACTTC
TRBV10-1	TRBJ2-5	many	NA	CASSEGKNQETQYF	TGCGCCAGCAGTGAAGGGAAAAATCAAGAGACCCAGTACTTC
TRBV5-1	TRBJ2-5	NA	NA	CASSFQPKTEYQETQYF	TGCGCCAGCAGCTTCCAACCCAAGACAGAGTACCAAGAGACCCAGTACTTC
TRBV20-1	TRBJ2-7	few	TRBD1	CSATDRGSNEQYF	TGCAGTGCTACTGACAGGGGGTCCAACGAGCAGTACTTC
TRBV12-3/TRBV12-4	TRBJ2-2	NA	TRBD2	CASALGLAGTGELFF	TGTGCCAGCGCCCTGGGACTAGCGGGAACCGGGGAGCTGTTTTTT
TRBV15	TRBJ2-7	many	NA	CATSSHYNYEQYF	TGTGCCACCAGCTCCCACTATAACTACGAGCAGTACTTC
TRBV7-2	TRBJ2-1	NA	TRBD2	CASSLGALAGGYNEQFF	TGTGCCAGCAGCTTAGGGGCCCTAGCGGGAGGCTACAATGAGCAGTTCTTC
TRBV20-1	TRBJ2-7	few	NA	CSARRSAQGGEQYF	TGCAGTGCTAGACGTAGTGCCCAAGGGGGCGAGCAGTACTTC
TRBV18	TRBJ2-3	NA	NA	CASSPMMRGGAPTDTQYF	TGTGCCAGCTCACCGATGATGCGGGGAGGTGCCCCCACAGATACGCAGTATTTT
TRBV20-1	TRBJ2-2	few	NA	CSAPRGGELFF	TGCAGTGCGCCCCGGGGCGGGGAGCTGTTTTTT
TRBV4-1	TRBJ1-6	many	NA	CASSLVPDGLNSPLHF	TGCGCCAGCAGCCTTGTGCCGGACGGCCTTAATTCACCCCTCCACTTT
TRBV12-3/TRBV12-4	TRBJ2-7	few	NA	CASSPTRIYSVGSYEQYF	TGTGCCAGCAGTCCCACGCGAATTTATTCAGTAGGGTCCTACGAGCAGTACTTC
TRBV28	TRBJ1-2	NA	TRBD1	CASSQNRGRDSYGYTF	TGTGCCAGCAGCCAAAACAGGGGGAGGGATTCCTATGGCTACACCTTC
TRBV10-3	TRBJ2-3	NA	NA	CAISEKGGLSTDTQYF	TGTGCCATCAGTGAAAAGGGGGGCCTAAGCACAGATACGCAGTATTTT
TRBV20-1	TRBJ2-3	few	NA	CSASPNPDTQYF	TGCAGTGCTAGCCCCAACCCAGATACGCAGTATTTT
TRBV7-9	TRBJ2-1	few	TRBD2	CASSWTSGSEQFF	TGTGCCAGCAGCTGGACTAGCGGGAGTGAGCAGTTCTTC
TRBV6-2/TRBV6-3	TRBJ2-2	NA	NA	CASSFGLGYTGELFF	TGTGCCAGCAGTTTCGGGCTAGGGTACACCGGGGAGCTGTTTTTT
TRBV27	TRBJ1-5	many	TRBD1	CASSSMTGKVSNQPQHF	TGTGCCAGCAGTTCCATGACAGGGAAGGTTAGCAATCAGCCCCAGCATTTT
TRBV29-1	TRBJ2-1	many	NA	CSVDRDGLYNEQFF	TGCAGCGTTGATCGGGACGGCCTCTACAATGAGCAGTTCTTC
TRBV5-1	TRBJ2-7	many	TRBD1	CASSFGQEYEQYF	TGCGCCAGCAGCTTTGGACAGGAGTACGAGCAGTACTTC
TRBV7-9	TRBJ2-2	NA	NA	CASSSIRDQNTGELFF	TGTGCCAGCAGCTCCATCCGGGACCAAAACACCGGGGAGCTGTTTTTT
TRBV29-1	TRBJ2-7	many	NA	CSVSDFSYEQYF	TGCAGCGTGTCGGACTTCTCCTACGAGCAGTACTTC
TRBV12-3/TRBV12-4	TRBJ2-7	NA	TRBD2	CASSKGLADYEQYF	TGTGCCAGCAGTAAGGGACTAGCGGACTACGAGCAGTACTTC
TRBV6-1	TRBJ2-1	many	TRBD2	CASSELAGPYNEQFF	TGTGCCAGCAGTGAACTAGCGGGACCCTACAATGAGCAGTTCTTC
TRBV5-1	TRBJ1-1	few	NA	CASSLESQHLRTEAFF	TGCGCCAGCAGCTTGGAATCCCAACACCTTAGGACTGAAGCTTTCTTT
TRBV27	TRBJ2-7	NA	NA	CASSLARQVVDEQYF	TGTGCCAGCAGTCTCGCGAGACAGGTGGTAGACGAGCAGTACTTC
TRBV27	TRBJ1-5	few	TRBD1	CASSSYSGQGYQPQHF	TGTGCCAGCAGTTCGTACTCCGGACAGGGCTATCAGCCCCAGCATTTT